Given below is one T cell receptor beta chain in context. This entry belongs to a study of stem cell transplantation in POMP-related autoinflammatory disease. CDR1 and CDR2 from the germline V gene are SGHRS and YFSETQ. The V and J ends lost 4 bases and 1 base, in that order; junction bases with no gene match: 1. This CDR3 spans 14 amino acids. Repertoires were generated with immunoSEQ multiplex PCR, while TCRdb's copy carries only in-frame clones and drops some. The table has roughly 68,000 clones, roughly 91% seen once. The chain has TRBV5-1 and TRBJ2-2, with 7 bases aligning to TRBD1. The sample consisted of CD4+ T cells from PBMCs, taken after stem cell transplantation. The source is a human patient with POMP-related autoinflammation and immune dysregulation (PRAID). Some of these T cells may belong to the graft donor. The CDR3 loop reads CASSRTGNTGELFF. CDR3 DNA: TGCGCCAGCAGCCGGACAGGGAACACCGGGGAGCTGTTTTTT. Looking up the rest from reference TRBV5-1 and TRBJ2-2 gives the full variable domain: KAGVTQTPRYLIKTRGQQVTLSCSPISGHRSVSWYQQTPGQGLQFLFEYFSETQRNKGNFPGRFSGRQFSNSRSEMNVSTLELGDSALYLCASSRTGNTGELFFGEGSRLTVL.